This T cell receptor (beta chain) was sequenced during a study of shared clonotypes between healthy human individuals. Naive CD8 cells lacked CD45RO and underwent positive selection for CCR7, leaving out terminally differentiated effector memory CD45RA+ cells. Donors, without exception, were Caucasian adults residing in Nashville, Tennessee. The CDR3 covers 15 residues. V shed 2 bases and J shed 0 bases, with 13 bases lying between them. Germline V gives CDR1 SQVTM, CDR2 ANQGSEA. Per sorted-subset replicate PCR, input was 150 to 250 ng DNA, representing about 32,000 T cell genomes. Measured with immunoSEQ multiplex PCR; TCRdb has only the in-frame clones, and not every one. The sample carries over 2 million clones, roughly 94% recorded once.

The genes are TRBV29-1 and TRBJ2-5, with a weak D call TRBD2 (7 bases). The sequenced sample consisted of naive CD8+ T cells sorted from blood. This clonotype was obtained from a young man in good health. The DNA for the CDR3 is TGCAGCGTTGAACGAGGGGGAGGGTACCAAGAGACCCAGTACTTC. Amino acids: CSVERGGGYQETQYF.